The 20 T cell receptor beta chains below were found in one sample sequenced in a study of cytomegalovirus exposure and HLA in healthy donors. A multiplex PCR was run with 60 Vbeta primers and 13 Jbeta primers. Repertoires were generated with immunoSEQ multiplex PCR, while TCRdb's copy carries only in-frame clones and drops some. The sample contains approximately 170,000 clones, about 75% of which appear only once. The sample consisted of PBMCs. The receptors here all came from a man between 18 and 35 years old in good health and CMV-seropositive.

The chain carries TRBV30 and TRBJ2-3; a weak D match, TRBD2 (5 bases). From germline, CDR1 is GTSNPN and CDR2 SVGIG (reference sequence). CDR3 length: 14 residues. Trimming left V 0 bases short and J 6 bases short, with 13 bases between. The CDR3, as DNA: TGTGCCTGGAGTGTACCCGGAGGCGGTGATACGCAGTATTTT. Translated: CAWSVPGGGDTQYF.

The chain has TRBV6-6 and TRBJ2-7, with TRBD1 as a possible D gene (5 bases). V lost 2 bases to trimming and J lost 5 bases, with 16 bases between them. CDR1 MNHNY and CDR2 SVGAGI come from the germline V gene (reference sequence). The CDR3 runs to 15 residues. This chain's CDR3 is CASSYGRAGLDEQYV. The CDR3 DNA sequence: TGTGCCAGCAGTTACGGTCGCGCAGGGCTGGACGAGCAGTACGTC.

The V call is TRBV28, the J call TRBJ2-1, with D possibly TRBD2 on 5 matching bases. Germline CDR1 reads MDHEN; CDR2 reads SYDVKM. V was trimmed by 3 bases and J by 4 bases, leaving 16 bases between them. The CDR3 runs to 16 residues. This chain's CDR3 is CASSLSSAIAYNEQFF. CDR3 DNA sequence: TGTGCCAGCAGTTTGAGTAGCGCGATCGCTTACAATGAGCAGTTCTTC. The variable domain in full, completed from reference TRBV28 and TRBJ2-1, reads DVKVTQSSRYLVKRTGEKVFLECVQDMDHENMFWYRQDPGLGLRLIYFSYDVKMKEKGDIPEGYSVSREKKERFSLILESASTNQTSMYLCASSLSSAIAYNEQFFGPGTRLTVL.

The V and J genes are TRBV29-1 and TRBJ1-1; perhaps TRBD1 as D (5 bases). Trimming removed 7 bases at V and 1 base at J, with 7 bases between. This CDR3 has 11 amino acids. Germline V gene sequence: CDR1 SQVTM, CDR2 ANQGSEA. The DNA for the CDR3 is TGCAGCGCCCAGGGGAACACTGAAGCTTTCTTT. As protein: CSAQGNTEAFF.

The chain combines TRBV10-1 with TRBJ1-2; 9 nucleotides match TRBD1. Germline loops: CDR1 WNHNN, CDR2 SYGVQD (reference sequence). The CDR3 runs to 15 residues. Trimming cost V 6 bases and J 10 bases; bases outside gene matches: 15. The DNA for the CDR3 is TGCGCCAGCAGGGGGACAGGGTCCGCCGCCACCCCCTACACCTTC. Its translation is CASRGTGSAATPYTF.

The chain recombines TRBV21-1 with TRBJ2-1; the table's D call, TRBD2, was not checked against the DNA. TRBV21-1 corresponds to a pseudogene. The CDR3 runs 18 residues. CDR3 DNA sequence: TGTGCCAGCAGCACAAAAGGGGGCCCTAGCGGGGGCTACAATGAGCAGTTCTTC. Protein: CASSTKGGPSGGYNEQFF.

The gene calls are TRBV28 and TRBJ2-1, with D tentatively TRBD2 (6 bases). Looked up from germline, CDR1 is MDHEN and CDR2 is SYDVKM. V lost 2 bases, J lost 7 bases, and 18 bases lay in between. The CDR3 consists of 16 residues. CDR3 DNA: TGTGCCAGCAGTTTAAGGTCCTGGGCAGGGAGGAATGAGCAGTTCTTC. It is translated as CASSLRSWAGRNEQFF.

The chain is built from TRBV5-6 and TRBJ1-2, with no clear D. Trimming cost V 1 base and J 2 bases, with 6 bases left between them. This CDR3 contains 13 residues. Germline CDR1 and CDR2: SGHDT and YYEEEE. CDR3: CASSLTRNYGYTF. The CDR3 nucleotides read TGTGCCAGCAGCTTGACCAGAAACTATGGCTACACCTTC.

Worth noting for this clone: The junction differs from germline at one of its ends, possibly a read error. The chain links TRBV7-9 to TRBJ1-1, with 7 positions matching TRBD1. The CDR3 runs 12 residues. CDR1 SEHNR and CDR2 FQNEAQ come from the germline V gene (reference sequence). The CDR3 DNA reads as TGTTCCAGCAGCTTAGACAGGGTCGAAGCTTTCTTT. This codes for CSSSLDRVEAFF. Complete variable domain (other parts from reference TRBV7-9 and TRBJ1-1): DTGVSQNPRHKITKRGQNVTFRCDPISEHNRLYWYRQTLGQGPEFLTYFQNEAQLEKSRLLSDRFSAERPKGSFSTLEIQRTEQGDSAMYLCSSSLDRVEAFFGQGTRLTVV.

The V call is TRBV11-3, the J call TRBJ2-5; 11 bases match TRBD2. Germline V gene data show CDR1 as SGHNT and CDR2 as YENEEA. The CDR3 length is 15 residues. V was pared by 5 bases and J by 2 bases, with 4 bases of the junction left unmatched. DNA for the CDR3: TGTGCCAGCAGCCTTAGCGGGAGGGGTCAAGAGACCCAGTACTTC. Translated: CASSLSGRGQETQYF.

The chain links TRBV5-6 to TRBJ1-3; 9 nucleotides match TRBD1. CDR3 length equals 15 residues. V lost 4 bases, J lost 4 bases, and 6 bases stayed unmatched. Germline V gene data show CDR1 as SGHDT and CDR2 as YYEEEE. The CDR3 reads CASSPWDREGNTIYF. The CDR3, as DNA: TGTGCCAGCAGCCCATGGGACAGGGAGGGAAACACCATATATTTT.

V is TRBV5-4 and J is TRBJ2-1; TRBD1 agrees at 8 bases. In germline, CDR1 is SGHNT, CDR2 YYREEE (reference sequence). The CDR3 sequence is 16 residues long. V lost 3 bases to trimming and J lost 5 bases; unmatched junction nucleotides: 10. This chain's CDR3 is CASSSAGGASNNEQFF. DNA for the CDR3: TGTGCCAGCAGCTCCGCAGGGGGCGCCTCTAACAATGAGCAGTTCTTC.

This chain connects TRBV5-1 to TRBJ1-1; possibly TRBD1 for D (6 bases). The CDR3 sequence is 15 residues long. V was pared by 4 bases and J by 1 base, with 14 bases between. Germline V gives CDR1 SGHRS, CDR2 YFSETQ. For the CDR3, the DNA is TGCGCCAGCAGCCCACAGGGCGTGAGGAACACTGAAGCTTTCTTT. Translating gives CASSPQGVRNTEAFF. The whole variable domain, filled in from reference TRBV5-1 and TRBJ1-1, reads KAGVTQTPRYLIKTRGQQVTLSCSPISGHRSVSWYQQTPGQGLQFLFEYFSETQRNKGNFPGRFSGRQFSNSRSEMNVSTLELGDSALYLCASSPQGVRNTEAFFGQGTRLTVV.

This sequence joins TRBV19 and TRBJ1-5; no definite D call. The germline gives CDR1 LNHDA, CDR2 SQIVND (reference sequence). The CDR3 contains 13 residues. V was trimmed by 4 bases and J by 0 bases, leaving 4 bases between them. For the CDR3, the DNA is TGTGCCAGTAGTACGAGTAGCAATCAGCCCCAGCATTTT. This codes for CASSTSSNQPQHF.

V is TRBV4-1 and J is TRBJ1-2; D is perhaps TRBD1 (5 bases). Germline V gene sequence: CDR1 MGHRA, CDR2 YSYEKL. V lost 1 base to trimming and J lost 4 bases, with 13 bases between them. The CDR3 runs 15 residues. CDR3 region: CASSQGRDGPYGYTF. The DNA of the CDR3 is TGCGCCAGCAGCCAAGGCAGGGATGGACCCTATGGCTACACCTTC.

This clone was counted a single time. The rearrangement uses TRBV5-1 and TRBJ2-1; TRBD1 matches 7 bases. Germline loops: CDR1 SGHRS, CDR2 YFSETQ. The CDR3 consists of 13 residues. V lost 4 bases, J lost 4 bases, and 2 bases stayed unmatched. This chain's CDR3 is CASSTTGYNEQFF. For the CDR3, the DNA is TGCGCCAGCAGCACGACAGGGTACAATGAGCAGTTCTTC. The full variable domain, in which reference TRBV5-1 and TRBJ2-1 provide the parts outside the CDR3, is KAGVTQTPRYLIKTRGQQVTLSCSPISGHRSVSWYQQTPGQGLQFLFEYFSETQRNKGNFPGRFSGRQFSNSRSEMNVSTLELGDSALYLCASSTTGYNEQFFGPGTRLTVL.

The chain is built from TRBV6-1 and TRBJ2-3; D is possibly TRBD2 (6 bases). Germline V CDR1 and CDR2: MNHNS, SASEGT. The germline V and J ends were trimmed by 7 bases and 7 bases, with 12 bases remaining between them. The CDR3 extends over 12 amino acids. This chain's CDR3 is CASMGEDYTQYF. The CDR3 coding sequence is TGTGCCAGCATGGGGGAGGATTATACGCAGTATTTT.

The rearrangement uses TRBV6-6 and TRBJ2-7; the match to TRBD1 covers 8 bases. V trimming: 2 bases; J trimming: 0 bases; junction bases outside the gene matches: 3. Germline assignment: CDR1 MNHNY and CDR2 SVGAGI (reference sequence). The CDR3 extends over 15 amino acids. The DNA of the CDR3 is TGTGCCAGCAGTTACGGACAGGGAAGCTCCTACGAGCAGTACGTC. Translation: CASSYGQGSSYEQYV.

The rearrangement joins TRBV19 to TRBJ1-1; 7 bases agree with TRBD1. Trimming removed 7 bases from V and 4 bases from J; junction bases left unmatched: 6. The germline gives CDR1 LNHDA, CDR2 SQIVND (reference sequence). The CDR3 has 13 amino acids. CDR3 nucleotides: TGTGCCAGTAAGGGCAGGGGGACCACTGAAGCTTTCTTT. As protein: CASKGRGTTEAFF. Looking up the rest from reference TRBV19 and TRBJ1-1 gives the full variable domain: DGGITQSPKYLFRKEGQNVTLSCEQNLNHDAMYWYRQDPGQGLRLIYYSQIVNDFQKGDIAEGYSVSREKKESFPLTVTSAQKNPTAFYLCASKGRGTTEAFFGQGTRLTVV.

The J gene is TRBJ2-1, the V gene TRBV7-3, with 7 bases aligning to TRBD2. The germline gives CDR1 SGHTA, CDR2 FQGTGA. The CDR3 loop spans 17 amino acids. V was pared by 5 bases and J by 5 bases, with 15 bases of the junction left unmatched. DNA of the CDR3: TGTGCCAGCAGCCCTGACGTCCGGGGGGTATCAAACAATGAGCAGTTCTTC. This codes for CASSPDVRGVSNNEQFF.